This TCR beta chain is drawn from a study of radiotherapy plus CTLA-4 blockade in lung cancer. General study results and limits: Early shifts in blood T cell clones, with interferon-beta, reportedly predicted response best.

Focal radiation was given together with CTLA-4 blockade (ipilimumab) to patients with chemo-refractory metastatic non-small-cell lung cancer. This table comes from immunoSEQ multiplex PCR, and its TCRdb copy is limited to in-frame clones, with some not included. There are around 65,000 clones in the sample; about 72% occur only once, and roughly 4.7% lies in the top ten. The CDR3 loop spans 13 amino acids. V was trimmed by 7 bases and J by 2 bases, leaving 11 bases between them. CDR1 and CDR2 (germline): ENHRY, SYGVKD. As regards this clone: Antigen specificity is unknown.

This specimen consisted of peripheral blood, obtained from a patient treated with radiotherapy plus ipilimumab. The chain has TRBV10-3 and TRBJ1-1, with TRBD1 as a possible D gene (5 bases). This clonotype was obtained from a human donor with non-small cell lung cancer who had a complete response to radiotherapy plus ipilimumab. CDR3 nucleotides: TGTGCCATCAAGTGGGGCAGTAACACTGAAGCTTTCTTT. Encoded protein: CAIKWGSNTEAFF.